The 31 T cell receptor beta chains presented below share a single source sample, sequenced in a study of vaccination and CD4 T cells after COVID-19. Sequencing of DNA taken from cultured CD4+ T cells relied on the Oncomine TCR Beta short-read assay. One entry per CDR3 protein, called by TCRdb with MiXCR from the PCR reads. The table lists around 20,000 distinct CDR3 sequences, roughly 58% of them singletons. No antigen has been identified for these receptors. Stated treatment: roughly 11-day PBMC culture with coronavirus spike peptide pools or control peptides (ViraFEST assay). The sample in question was CD4+ T cells from blood, cultured in vitro, obtained before SARS-CoV-2 vaccination. The source is a human donor who had recovered from COVID-19.

This clonotype was detected a few times. The chain couples TRBV7-3 to TRBJ2-1, with D possibly being TRBD2 (5 bases). Per germline, CDR1 SGHTA and CDR2 FQGTGA. V was shortened by 5 bases and J by 5 bases, with 10 bases between the two germline ends. The CDR3 length is 13 residues. CDR3 region: CASSPGGDNEQFF. CDR3 bases: TGTGCCAGCAGCCCCGGAGGAGACAATGAGCAGTTCTTC.

This clonotype has more than one count but fewer than ten. The chain employs TRBV15 and TRBJ2-5; weak D call: TRBD2 (6 bases). The V end was cut by 3 bases, the J end by 0 bases, with 17 bases between. The CDR3 runs to 17 residues. Germline CDR1 and CDR2: LNHNV and YYDKDF (reference sequence). The CDR3 region has the DNA TGTGCCACCAGCAGCGATAGGAGGGCCTCGTACCAAGAGACCCAGTACTTC. Its protein is CATSSDRRASYQETQYF. The full variable domain, its missing parts supplied by reference TRBV15 and TRBJ2-5, is DAMVIQNPRYQVTQFGKPVTLSCSQTLNHNVMYWYQQKSSQAPKLLFHYYDKDFNNEADTPDNFQSRRPNTSFCFLDIRSPGLGDTAMYLCATSSDRRASYQETQYFGPGTRLLVL.

This sequence joins TRBV7-8 and TRBJ1-6; D gene uncertain. Trimming left V 5 bases short and J 2 bases short, with 10 bases between. The CDR3 loop spans 15 amino acids. Germline V CDR1 and CDR2: SGHVS, FQNEAQ. The CDR3, as DNA: TGTGCCAGCAGCATTTCCGGGACCTATAATTCACCCCTCCACTTT. Translated, it gives CASSISGTYNSPLHF.

This clonotype has just a few counts. The gene calls are TRBV6-2 or TRBV6-3 and TRBJ2-5, with D perhaps matching TRBD2 (5 bases). This CDR3 region has 14 residues. V was pared by 6 bases and J by 5 bases, with 16 bases between. Germline CDR1 is MNHEY and CDR2 is SVGEGT. The CDR3 nucleotides are TGTGCCAGCAGCCGTGCACCGGAGGTGGAGACCCAGTACTTC. It translates to CASSRAPEVETQYF.

This chain joins TRBV20-1 and TRBJ2-7, with 10 bases fitting TRBD1. The length of the CDR3 is 16 residues. V shed 5 bases, J shed 0 bases, and the junction held 10 bases outside the gene matches. The germline V gene has CDR1 DFQATT and CDR2 SNEGSKA (reference sequence). CDR3 nucleotide sequence: TGCAGTGCTCCAGGTTACGACAGGGGGCTCTCCTACGAGCAGTACTTC. This sequence encodes CSAPGYDRGLSYEQYF.

This clonotype showed up just a few times. This sequence joins TRBV20-1 and TRBJ2-1; 9 nucleotides match TRBD2. The ends lost 0 bases at V and 5 bases at J; junction bases unmatched: 5. The germline V gene encodes CDR1 DFQATT and CDR2 SNEGSKA (reference sequence). This CDR3 region has 15 residues. Written as DNA, the CDR3 is TGCAGTGCTAGAGATTCTAGCGGGATTAACAATGAGCAGTTCTTC. Translation gives CSARDSSGINNEQFF.

This clonotype has a handful of counts. This rearrangement joins TRBV20-1 to TRBJ1-2; a weak D match, TRBD1 (5 bases). This CDR3 region has 14 residues. CDR1 and CDR2 (germline): DFQATT, SNEGSKA (reference sequence). Trimming left V 0 bases short and J 5 bases short, with 13 bases between. CDR3 sequence reads: CSARESGAAYGYTF. CDR3 bases: TGCAGTGCTAGAGAATCCGGGGCTGCTTATGGCTACACCTTC.

This chain connects TRBV6-2 or TRBV6-3 to TRBJ1-4; D ambiguous. Germline V CDR1 and CDR2: MNHEY, SVGEGT. The ends were cut back, 9 bases at V and 2 bases at J, with 13 bases in the middle. The CDR3 runs 14 residues. DNA of the CDR3: TGTGCCAGTAAGGAGAGGTGGACTAATGAAAAACTGTTTTTT. This codes for CASKERWTNEKLFF.

This chain joins TRBV7-9 and TRBJ2-7, with D hard to call. The germline gives CDR1 SEHNR, CDR2 FQNEAQ (reference sequence). The V end was cut by 2 bases, the J end by 7 bases, with 15 bases between. CDR3 size: 14 residues. Here the CDR3 reads CASSLSPSRREQYF. CDR3 nucleotides: TGTGCCAGCAGCTTAAGTCCCTCTCGGCGGGAGCAGTACTTC.

In this sample, this clonotype turned up a few times. The J gene is TRBJ1-2, the V gene TRBV7-3; perhaps TRBD1 as D (5 bases). Germline values: CDR1 SGHTA, CDR2 FQGTGA. The CDR3 runs to 15 residues. The V gene lost 2 bases and the J gene lost 4 bases, with 14 bases spanning the gap. The CDR3 spells CASSLRPGTLYGYTF. The CDR3 DNA reads TGTGCCAGCAGCTTACGCCCCGGGACCCTCTATGGCTACACCTTC.

The genes are TRBV20-1 and TRBJ2-2, with TRBD2 matching over 13 bases. CDR1 and CDR2 (germline): DFQATT, SNEGSKA (reference sequence). This CDR3 contains 14 residues. The ends lost 3 bases at V and 7 bases at J; junction bases unmatched: 2. DNA for the CDR3: TGCAGTGCTAGGACTAGCGGGAGGATCGGGGAGCTGTTTTTT. Its translation is CSARTSGRIGELFF.

This clonotype was counted only a few times. The gene calls are TRBV6-2 or TRBV6-3 and TRBJ2-7; 12 bases align to TRBD2. The junction had 4 bases not matched to a gene; V was cut back by 6 bases and J by 4 bases. This CDR3 spans 14 amino acids. CDR1 and CDR2 from the germline V gene are MNHEY and SVGEGT. The CDR3, as DNA: TGTGCCAGCAGGAGGACTAGCGGGATATACGAGCAGTACTTC. Translating it yields CASRRTSGIYEQYF.

The CDR3 DNA reads TGCGCCAGCAGAAAGAATGAAAAACTGTTTTTT. It is translated as CASRKNEKLFF. The gene calls are TRBV23-1 and TRBJ1-4; D remains unclear. TRBV23-1 is sorted into the ORF group, with uncertain function. The CDR3 totals 11 residues. V was shortened by 6 bases and J by 5 bases, with 4 bases between the two germline ends.

Only a few counts were recorded for this clonotype. The V call is TRBV15, the J call TRBJ1-1, with TRBD1 as a possible D gene (6 bases). Germline values: CDR1 LNHNV, CDR2 YYDKDF (reference sequence). The CDR3 has 15 amino acids. V shed 1 base and J shed 0 bases, with 9 bases lying between them. The chain's CDR3 is CATSRAGTMNTEAFF. CDR3 in DNA: TGTGCCACCAGCAGAGCCGGGACAATGAACACTGAAGCTTTCTTT.

The chain recombines TRBV29-1 with TRBJ1-2; no clear D. CDR1 SQVTM and CDR2 ANQGSEA come from the germline V gene. CDR3 length equals 11 residues. V lost 6 bases to trimming and J lost 0 bases, with 5 bases between them. The CDR3 sequence: CSVETNYGYTF. The CDR3 DNA is TGCAGCGTAGAAACTAACTATGGCTACACCTTC.

The chain uses TRBV15 and TRBJ1-5; D is ambiguous. Looked up from germline, CDR1 is LNHNV and CDR2 is YYDKDF (reference sequence). The CDR3 contains 13 residues. The V gene lost 3 bases and the J gene lost 0 bases, with 3 bases spanning the gap. CDR3 coding DNA: TGTGCCACCAGCAGGGGTAGCAATCAGCCCCAGCATTTT. The encoded protein is CATSRGSNQPQHF.

This clonotype is a singleton in its sample. This rearrangement joins TRBV12-5 to TRBJ2-3; 7 positions agree with TRBD2. The length of the CDR3 is 16 residues. CDR1 and CDR2 from the germline V gene are LGHNT and FRNRAP. The V segment lost 4 bases and the J segment 4 bases; nucleotides outside the gene matches: 11. CDR3 region: CASGSGREIFADTQYF. CDR3 DNA sequence: TGTGCTAGTGGTTCGGGGCGGGAGATCTTTGCAGATACGCAGTATTTT.

The chain uses TRBV5-4 and TRBJ2-6, with a weak D call TRBD1 (6 bases). V gave up 4 bases and J gave up 2 bases, with 10 bases separating them. The CDR3 covers 15 residues. CDR1 and CDR2 from the germline V gene are SGHNT and YYREEE (reference sequence). CDR3 amino acids: CASSGGPAGANVLTF. For the CDR3, the DNA is TGTGCCAGCAGCGGGGGCCCGGCTGGGGCCAACGTCCTGACTTTC.

The chain links TRBV24-1 to TRBJ2-6; D gene unclear. The germline V gene encodes CDR1 KGHDR and CDR2 SFDVKD. Trimming took 4 bases from V and 0 from J, leaving 6 bases between them. CDR3 length equals 15 residues. CDR3 residues: CATSDPFSGANVLTF. CDR3 coding DNA: TGTGCCACCAGTGACCCCTTCTCTGGGGCCAACGTCCTGACTTTC.

The rearrangement uses TRBV7-3 and TRBJ1-6; 8 bases align to TRBD1. This CDR3 has 15 residues. V lost 1 base to trimming and J lost 10 bases; unmatched junction nucleotides: 6. In germline, CDR1 is SGHTA, CDR2 FQGTGA. The CDR3 DNA reads TGTGCCAGCAGCTTAATCGGGACAGGTGAATCACCCCTCCACTTT. Its translation is CASSLIGTGESPLHF.

This clonotype was seen only a few times. This sequence joins TRBV20-1 and TRBJ1-5; 9 nucleotides line up with TRBD1. Looked up from germline, CDR1 is DFQATT and CDR2 is SNEGSKA (reference sequence). The CDR3 has 12 amino acids. Trimming at V came to 7 bases and at J to 5 bases, leaving 3 bases not matched to a gene. In DNA form, the CDR3 reads TGCAGTGTGACAGGGGGAGATCAGCCCCAGCATTTT. Translating gives CSVTGGDQPQHF.

CDR3 protein: CASSVRSGRADEQFF. The CDR3 coding sequence is TGTGCCAGCAGCGTAAGGAGCGGGAGGGCGGATGAGCAGTTCTTC. The chain joins TRBV7-4 to TRBJ2-1, with 10 bases fitting TRBD2. Germline CDR1 reads SGHVT; CDR2 reads SQSDAQ. The CDR3 has 15 residues. V shed 5 bases and J 8 bases; nucleotides not matched to a gene: 9.

J is TRBJ2-3 and V is TRBV10-2; 12 positions agree with TRBD2. The ends lost 6 bases at V and 3 bases at J; junction bases unmatched: 4. The CDR3 is 15 amino acids. The germline gives CDR1 WSHSY, CDR2 SAAADI. CDR3 region: CASSRTSGRTDTQYF. CDR3 nucleotides: TGCGCCAGCAGCAGAACTAGCGGGAGGACAGATACGCAGTATTTT.

The chain links TRBV25-1 to TRBJ1-4; no definite D call. Germline V gene sequence: CDR1 MGHDK, CDR2 SYGVNS. The length of the CDR3 is 13 residues. The V end was cut by 8 bases, the J end by 3 bases, with 10 bases between. The CDR3 loop reads CASGTEANEKLFF. For the CDR3, the DNA is TGTGCCAGCGGCACTGAGGCTAATGAAAAACTGTTTTTT.

The chain couples TRBV25-1 to TRBJ2-6; no clear D. CDR1 and CDR2 from the germline V gene are MGHDK and SYGVNS. The V gene lost 6 bases and the J gene lost 4 bases, with 4 bases spanning the gap. The CDR3 extends over 12 amino acids. CDR3 sequence reads: CASSPGANVLTF. Here the CDR3 DNA reads TGTGCCAGCAGCCCCGGGGCCAACGTCCTGACTTTC.

The rearrangement links TRBV5-1 to TRBJ2-1; weak D call: TRBD1 (6 bases). The CDR3 contains 14 residues. Trimming removed 0 bases from V and 5 bases from J, with 9 bases in between. Germline CDR1 and CDR2: SGHRS and YFSETQ. The CDR3 region has the DNA TGCGCCAGCAGCTTGGGGACAGAGAACAATGAGCAGTTCTTC. Amino acid sequence: CASSLGTENNEQFF.

The V call is TRBV30, the J call TRBJ2-7, with D possibly TRBD2 on 6 matching bases. Trimming cost V 3 bases and J 5 bases, with 14 bases left between them. Looked up from germline, CDR1 is GTSNPN and CDR2 is SVGIG (reference sequence). CDR3 size: 13 residues. The CDR3 sequence is CAWRPQLAHEQYF. CDR3 nucleotides: TGTGCCTGGAGACCCCAACTAGCCCACGAGCAGTACTTC.

The chain uses TRBV7-9 and TRBJ2-1; 11 bases are a match to TRBD2. Looked up from germline, CDR1 is SEHNR and CDR2 is FQNEAQ (reference sequence). The CDR3 consists of 18 residues. Trimming took 7 bases from V and 4 from J; bases not matched to a gene: 15. The DNA for the CDR3 is TGTGCCAGCACCACAAAGAGTCTAGCGGGGGGTAGTTACAATGAGCAGTTCTTC. It translates to CASTTKSLAGGSYNEQFF.

The rearrangement links TRBV28 to TRBJ1-4; D not resolved. CDR3 length equals 13 residues. V gave up 3 bases and J gave up 7 bases, with 9 bases separating them. Germline CDR1 reads MDHEN; CDR2 reads SYDVKM. CDR3 nucleotides: TGTGCCAGCAGTTTGAGTGATCGTGAAAAACTGTTTTTT. It is translated as CASSLSDREKLFF.

The chain uses TRBV7-2 and TRBJ2-3, with TRBD2 matching over 12 bases. Per germline, CDR1 SGHTA and CDR2 FQGNSA. The CDR3 loop spans 15 amino acids. J was trimmed by 4 bases and V by 1 base; bases with no gene match: 0. The CDR3 bases are TGTGCCAGCAGCTTAGGACTAGCGGGAGCAGATACGCAGTATTTT. Translation: CASSLGLAGADTQYF.

The sample holds a few counts of this clonotype. CDR3 protein: CASSLGTARYGYTF. The CDR3, as DNA: TGTGCCAGCAGCTTGGGGACAGCGAGGTATGGCTACACCTTC. The rearrangement uses TRBV5-6 and TRBJ1-2, with D maybe TRBD1 (6 bases). Germline CDR1 is SGHDT and CDR2 is YYEEEE. The CDR3 totals 14 residues. Between the trimmed V and J ends, which lost 0 bases and 5 bases, there was a span of 11 bases.